These 26 T cell receptor beta chains were sequenced from one sample in a study of cytomegalovirus exposure and HLA in healthy donors listed by TCRdb under 2017. Libraries were prepared through the immunoSEQ multiplex PCR assay. The immuneACCESS repertoire file appears here via TCRdb, limited to in-frame rearrangements. These files lack a portion of the clones; in checked studies, under half of the deficit traces to unresolved V genes, and the cause of the others is not known. The sample table shows about 110,000 clones, and approximately 90% are seen once. The ten biggest clones cover 1.8% of the sample. The sequenced sample consisted of PBMCs. The source is a woman younger than 30 in good health and CMV-seropositive.

This sequence joins TRBV2 and TRBJ2-3, with 10 positions matching TRBD2. J was trimmed by 0 bases and V by 4 bases; bases with no gene match: 7. This CDR3 is built from 17 residues. CDR1 SNHLY and CDR2 FYNNEI come from the germline V gene. In DNA form, the CDR3 reads TGTGCCAGCAGTGTAATAGCGGGGGGATCTAGCACAGATACGCAGTATTTT. It codes for CASSVIAGGSSTDTQYF.

This chain joins TRBV5-3 and TRBJ2-3; weak D call: TRBD1 (7 bases). TRBV5-3 is an ORF for which the function is uncertain. The CDR3 is made up of 15 amino acids. The V and J ends lost 10 bases and 4 bases respectively, with 22 bases between them. CDR3 sequence (DNA): TGTGCCCCTAACCGGGCAGGGGGGAATCCAGATACGCAGTATTTT. Its protein product is CAPNRAGGNPDTQYF.

The chain employs TRBV19 and TRBJ1-2, with TRBD1 as a possible D gene (5 bases). CDR3 length equals 13 residues. CDR1 and CDR2 (germline): LNHDA, SQIVND (reference sequence). The V end lost 7 bases, the J end lost 1 base, and 10 bases lay between the germline ends. CDR3 sequence: CASTGQDNYGYTF. As DNA, the CDR3 is TGTGCCAGTACAGGGCAGGATAACTATGGCTACACCTTC.

V gene TRBV27 combines with J gene TRBJ2-2; 7 bases are a match to TRBD1. This CDR3 comprises 14 residues. Trimming at V came to 11 bases and at J to 6 bases, leaving 12 bases not matched to a gene. The germline CDR1 and CDR2 sequences are MNHEY and SMNVEV (reference sequence). DNA of the CDR3: TGTGCCGCTCTTGTAAGGGGGCGCCCCGGGGAGCTGTTTTTT. Protein: CAALVRGRPGELFF.

For the CDR3, the DNA is TGTGCCAGCAGCTCGGGACAGGGCTATGAGCAGTTCTTC. As protein: CASSSGQGYEQFF. The genes are TRBV6-5 and TRBJ2-1, with TRBD1 matching 9 bases. The CDR3 is made up of 13 amino acids. Trimming removed 6 bases from V and 8 bases from J; junction bases left unmatched: 5. The germline V gene has CDR1 MNHEY and CDR2 SVGAGI.

This chain joins TRBV9 and TRBJ1-5; 8 bases are a match to TRBD1. CDR1 and CDR2 (germline): SGDLS, YYNGEE. This CDR3 is built from 14 residues. The V gene end was trimmed by 3 bases and the J gene end by 3 bases; junction bases not matched to a gene: 2. The CDR3 protein is CASSAGQDNQPQHF. The CDR3 bases are TGTGCCAGCAGCGCGGGACAGGACAATCAGCCCCAGCATTTT.

V gene TRBV28 combines with J gene TRBJ1-2; the match to TRBD1 covers 8 bases. CDR1 and CDR2 from the germline V gene are MDHEN and SYDVKM. This CDR3 has 17 amino acids. With V trimmed by 5 bases and J by 4 bases, 15 bases remained unmatched. For the CDR3, the DNA is TGTGCCAGCAGTGGGATGGGGCAGACAGGGGTCCTCTATGGCTACACCTTC. This translates into CASSGMGQTGVLYGYTF.

V and J are TRBV7-9 and TRBJ2-3, with 9 bases fitting TRBD1. CDR1 and CDR2 from the germline V gene are SEHNR and FQNEAQ (reference sequence). The V gene end was trimmed by 8 bases and the J gene end by 1 base; junction bases not matched to a gene: 4. This CDR3 has 14 residues. The CDR3 sequence: CASSGTGRTDTQYF. The CDR3 DNA follows: TGTGCCAGCTCCGGGACAGGGCGCACAGATACGCAGTATTTT.

CDR3 bases: TGTGCCAGCAGTTTATACAGGGGCGGAACTAATGAAAAACTGTTTTTT. Amino acids: CASSLYRGGTNEKLFF. The genes are TRBV28 and TRBJ1-4; 7 nucleotides align to TRBD1. The germline gives CDR1 MDHEN, CDR2 SYDVKM. V trimming: 1 base; J trimming: 1 base; junction bases outside the gene matches: 3. The CDR3 spans 16 residues.

This clone was seen a single time. This chain connects TRBV4-1 to TRBJ1-1; D not certain. The CDR3 contains 13 residues. V lost 4 bases, J lost 4 bases, and 10 bases lay in between. In germline, CDR1 is MGHRA, CDR2 YSYEKL. CDR3 sequence (DNA): TGCGCCAGCAGCCGCCCCGAGGCCACTGAAGCTTTCTTT. It yields the protein CASSRPEATEAFF.

This chain uses TRBV19 with TRBJ2-1; TRBD1 matches at 9 bases. Looked up from germline, CDR1 is LNHDA and CDR2 is SQIVND (reference sequence). The V segment lost 4 bases and the J segment 5 bases; nucleotides outside the gene matches: 18. CDR3 size: 19 residues. For the CDR3, the DNA is TGTGCCAGTAGTAGTGGGGACAGGGAATATCAAGTCCGGGACAATGAGCAGTTCTTC. Amino acids: CASSSGDREYQVRDNEQFF.

This chain links TRBV6-1 with TRBJ2-5, with 12 bases identical to TRBD1. Germline V lookup: CDR1 MNHNS, CDR2 SASEGT. The CDR3 is 14 amino acids. V gave up 4 bases and J gave up 7 bases; unmatched junction bases: 4. The CDR3 DNA reads TGTGCCAGCAGTGGGGGACAGGGGGCTGTGACCCAGTACTTC. It yields the protein CASSGGQGAVTQYF.

The gene calls are TRBV27 and TRBJ2-7, with D possibly matching TRBD2 (7 bases). CDR3 length: 15 amino acids. V lost 3 bases, J lost 2 bases, and 14 bases lay in between. Per the germline V gene, CDR1 is MNHEY and CDR2 is SMNVEV (reference sequence). DNA for the CDR3: TGTGCCAGCAGTTTCGGGGGGCGAGGAACCTACGAGCAGTACTTC. It yields the protein CASSFGGRGTYEQYF.

The chain employs TRBV6-6 and TRBJ1-1; D perhaps matches TRBD1 (5 bases). The CDR3 contains 14 residues. Looked up from germline, CDR1 is MNHNY and CDR2 is SVGAGI (reference sequence). V shed 7 bases and J shed 1 base, with 13 bases lying between them. CDR3 protein: CASTKGAANTEAFF. The CDR3 DNA reads as TGTGCCAGCACCAAAGGGGCAGCGAACACTGAAGCTTTCTTT.

This clone appeared once. This chain uses TRBV7-2 with TRBJ1-6; 8 bases match TRBD1. The CDR3 is made up of 17 amino acids. Trimming at V came to 5 bases and at J to 2 bases, leaving 8 bases not matched to a gene. From germline, CDR1 is SGHTA and CDR2 FQGNSA. The CDR3, as DNA: TGTGCCAGCAGCGGTGGACAGGGAAGGACCTATAATTCACCCCTCCACTTT. This translates into CASSGGQGRTYNSPLHF.

This chain connects TRBV27 to TRBJ2-1; 10 bases agree with TRBD1. Germline V gene data show CDR1 as MNHEY and CDR2 as SMNVEV (reference sequence). Trimming took 2 bases from V and 2 from J; bases not matched to a gene: 0. The CDR3 is 15 amino acids. The CDR3 DNA is TGTGCCAGCAGTTTAGACAGGGGGCCCTACAATGAGCAGTTCTTC. Residues: CASSLDRGPYNEQFF.

The chain links TRBV4-3 to TRBJ2-6; 7 bases are a match to TRBD1. The CDR3 has 18 amino acids. The ends lost 1 base at V and 5 bases at J; junction bases unmatched: 11. CDR1 and CDR2 from the germline V gene are LGHNA and YSLEER. The CDR3 here is CASSQVWTGPPWANVLTF. CDR3 coding DNA: TGCGCCAGCAGCCAAGTCTGGACAGGCCCCCCTTGGGCCAACGTCCTGACTTTC.

The V and J genes are TRBV2 and TRBJ2-1, with D perhaps TRBD2 (5 bases). The germline V gene encodes CDR1 SNHLY and CDR2 FYNNEI. The CDR3 has 13 amino acids. V was trimmed by 7 bases and J by 5 bases, leaving 12 bases between them. This CDR3 is CASNPTSNNEQFF. CDR3 DNA sequence: TGTGCCAGCAACCCTACTAGTAACAATGAGCAGTTCTTC.

The chain is built from TRBV29-1 and TRBJ2-3; tentatively, D is TRBD2 (5 bases). The V and J ends lost 2 bases and 5 bases respectively, with 17 bases between them. Per germline, CDR1 SQVTM and CDR2 ANQGSEA. This CDR3 region has 15 residues. The CDR3 loop reads CSVERGTIRGDTQYF. The DNA for the CDR3 is TGCAGCGTTGAACGAGGAACAATCCGGGGAGATACGCAGTATTTT.

The V gene is TRBV28, the J gene TRBJ1-4; 9 nucleotides agree with TRBD1. V lost 5 bases, J lost 4 bases, and 8 bases stayed unmatched. Germline V CDR1 and CDR2: MDHEN, SYDVKM. The CDR3 is 16 amino acids. For the CDR3, the DNA is TGTGCCAGCAGTCTTATGCTGGGACAGGGTAATGAAAAACTGTTTTTT. This sequence encodes CASSLMLGQGNEKLFF.

The J gene is TRBJ1-1, the V gene TRBV11-2, with unresolved D. Germline V gives CDR1 SGHAT, CDR2 FQNNGV. The V gene lost 1 base and the J gene lost 1 base, with 10 bases spanning the gap. This CDR3 has 15 residues. The CDR3 sequence is CASSLGAFENTEAFF. CDR3 DNA sequence: TGTGCCAGCAGCTTAGGTGCGTTTGAGAACACTGAAGCTTTCTTT. The variable domain in full, with the rest retrieved from reference TRBV11-2 and TRBJ1-1, is EAGVAQSPRYKIIEKRQSVAFWCNPISGHATLYWYQQILGQGPKLLIQFQNNGVVDDSQLPKDRFSAERLKGVDSTLKIQPAKLEDSAVYLCASSLGAFENTEAFFGQGTRLTVV.

The rearrangement links TRBV5-5 to TRBJ2-7; 12 bases line up with TRBD1. The junction had 12 bases not matched to a gene; V was cut back by 3 bases and J by 5 bases. Looked up from germline, CDR1 is SGHKS and CDR2 is YYEKEE (reference sequence). The CDR3 contains 17 residues. As DNA, the CDR3 is TGTGCCAGCAGCTCCACAATCCGGGACAGGGGGCAACACGAGCAGTACTTC. Encoded protein: CASSSTIRDRGQHEQYF.

The chain has TRBV5-5 and TRBJ1-1; D gene ambiguous. This CDR3 region has 13 residues. V gave up 2 bases and J gave up 6 bases, with 11 bases separating them. CDR1 SGHKS and CDR2 YYEKEE come from the germline V gene (reference sequence). CDR3: CASSLAGFPEAFF. CDR3 bases: TGTGCCAGCAGCTTAGCGGGGTTCCCTGAAGCTTTCTTT.

This chain links TRBV19 with TRBJ2-7, with D unclear. The germline V gene has CDR1 LNHDA and CDR2 SQIVND (reference sequence). The germline V and J ends were trimmed by 4 bases and 7 bases, with 20 bases remaining between them. The CDR3 consists of 15 residues. For the CDR3, the DNA is TGTGCCAGTAGTACCGGAGCCGGCCCCGTCTGGGAGCAGTACTTC. Protein sequence: CASSTGAGPVWEQYF.

The chain joins TRBV6-6 to TRBJ1-5, with no clear D. The germline gives CDR1 MNHNY, CDR2 SVGAGI (reference sequence). Trimming took 4 bases from V and 1 from J, leaving 8 bases between them. The CDR3 loop spans 14 amino acids. Here the CDR3 reads CASSFVGSNQPQHF. For the CDR3, the DNA is TGTGCCAGCAGTTTTGTCGGGAGCAATCAGCCCCAGCATTTT.

This chain uses TRBV13 with TRBJ2-2, with 7 bases matching TRBD2. J gave up 0 bases and V 4 bases, and 2 bases lay outside the gene matches. Germline assignment: CDR1 PRHDT and CDR2 FYEKMQ (reference sequence). The CDR3 is 15 residues long. This CDR3 reads CASSSGLANTGELFF. In DNA, the CDR3 is TGTGCCAGCAGCTCAGGACTAGCGAACACCGGGGAGCTGTTTTTT.